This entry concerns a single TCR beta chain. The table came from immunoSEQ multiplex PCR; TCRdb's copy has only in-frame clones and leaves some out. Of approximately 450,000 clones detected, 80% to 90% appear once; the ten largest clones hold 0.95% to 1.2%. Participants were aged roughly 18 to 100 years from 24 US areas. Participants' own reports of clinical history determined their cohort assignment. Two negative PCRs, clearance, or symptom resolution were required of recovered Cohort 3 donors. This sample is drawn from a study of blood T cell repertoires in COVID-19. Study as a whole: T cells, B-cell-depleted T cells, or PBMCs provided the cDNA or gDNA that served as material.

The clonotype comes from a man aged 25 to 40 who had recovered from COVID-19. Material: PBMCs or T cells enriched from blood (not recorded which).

The CDR3 DNA reads TGCGCCAGCAGCCAAGAAAATCTAGCGGCAACCTACGAGCAGTACTTC. Translation gives CASSQENLAATYEQYF. The chain carries TRBV4-1 and TRBJ2-7; 7 nucleotides match TRBD2. The germline CDR1 and CDR2 sequences are MGHRA and YSYEKL. V shed 0 bases and J 2 bases; nucleotides not matched to a gene: 7. The CDR3 consists of 16 residues.